Listed below are T cell receptor beta chains from one sample, sequenced in a study of vaccination effects on CD4 cells after COVID-19. TCRdb's copy holds only in-frame clones and misses some; the assay was immunoSEQ multiplex PCR. The table lists tens of thousands of clones, 65% to 75% of them singletons. These receptors are not linked to any known antigen. This specimen consisted of CD4+ T cells from PBMCs cultured with HCoV-NL63 spike peptides, obtained before COVID-19 vaccination. Receptor source: a human donor who received a COVID-19 vaccine. The CDR3 runs from the conserved cysteine through the conserved F or W. D genes are given only for firm matches. Rows give clone size only sometimes, using once, few, many, or a class for an expanded clone.

j_call v_call d_call clone_size cdr3_nt cdr3_aa
TRBJ2-2 TRBV5-4 - - TGTGCCAGCAGCTTGGAGGTCGCAGCCGGGGAGCTGTTTTTT CASSLEVAAGELFF
TRBJ1-6 TRBV19 TRBD1 - TGTGCCAGTAGACCCCCTGGGCAGGGGGATAATTCACCCCTCCACTTT CASRPPGQGDNSPLHF
TRBJ2-1 TRBV9 TRBD2 - TGTGCCAGCAGCCCCAGTCCCGGACTAGCGGGGCGAAATGAGCAGTTCTTC CASSPSPGLAGRNEQFF
TRBJ2-1 TRBV5-1 TRBD1 - TGCGCCAGCAGCCTAACCGGGACAGAAAACAATGAGCAGTTCTTC CASSLTGTENNEQFF
TRBJ2-5 TRBV9 TRBD2 - TGTGCCAGCAGCGCACCACCGTTGGGACTAGCGGGGTTCCCAAAAGAGACCCAGTACTTC CASSAPPLGLAGFPKETQYF
TRBJ1-2 TRBV5-1 - few TGCGCCAGCAGCTTGTCAGGGGCCTATGGCTACACCTTC CASSLSGAYGYTF
TRBJ1-1 TRBV5-1 - - TGCGCCAGCAGCCAATTGCCCGGGGTGAACACTGAAGCTTTCTTT CASSQLPGVNTEAFF
TRBJ1-1 TRBV4-1 - few TGCGCCAGCAGCCAAGAACGGGGGCGCACTGAAGCTTTCTTT CASSQERGRTEAFF
TRBJ2-1 TRBV6-5 TRBD1 - TGTGCCAGCAGCCGTAACAGGGGCTCCTACAATGAGCAGTTCTTC CASSRNRGSYNEQFF
TRBJ1-1 TRBV28 - - TGTGCCAGCAGTTTAGTCGAAAACACTGAAGCTTTCTTT CASSLVENTEAFF
TRBJ1-2 TRBV19 - - TGTGCCAGTAGTCTCTGGACCGCTCAGGGCTATGGCTACACCTTC CASSLWTAQGYGYTF
TRBJ1-6 TRBV7-2 TRBD1 once TGTGCCAGCAGCTTTGGGCAGGGGGGTTCACCCCTCCACTTT CASSFGQGGSPLHF
TRBJ1-2 TRBV29-1 - - TGCAGCGTTGGGGACCGGAACTATGGCTACACCTTC CSVGDRNYGYTF
TRBJ1-6 TRBV3-1/TRBV3-2 - - TGTGCCAGCAGCCAGACAACGCGAGGCTCCTATAATTCACCCCTCCACTTT CASSQTTRGSYNSPLHF
TRBJ2-1 TRBV18 TRBD1 - TGTGCCAGCTCACCAGGACAGGGGGCCCACAATGAGCAGTTCTTC CASSPGQGAHNEQFF
TRBJ2-3 TRBV6-5 TRBD1 - TGTGCCAGCAGTAACCGACAGGGGGCTCATCATACGCAGTATTTT CASSNRQGAHHTQYF
TRBJ1-5 TRBV6-6 - - TGTGCCAGCCAATTCTTTAGCAATCAGCCCCAGCATTTT CASQFFSNQPQHF
TRBJ1-4 TRBV6-5 - - TGTGCCAGCAGTTATGACTGGACACGTGAAAAACTGTTTTTT CASSYDWTREKLFF
TRBJ2-2 TRBV5-1 - medium-sized TGCGCCAGCAGCTTGGTTGCCGGGGAGCTGTTTTTT CASSLVAGELFF
TRBJ2-2 TRBV3-1/TRBV3-2 TRBD2 - TGTGCCAGCAGCCAAGGGAGACTAGCGGGGGGGCACACCGGGGAGCTGTTTTTT CASSQGRLAGGHTGELFF
TRBJ1-5 TRBV18 - few TGTGCCAGCTCACCAACGACGGGGAATAGCAATCAGCCCCAGCATTTT CASSPTTGNSNQPQHF
TRBJ1-5 TRBV4-1 - - TGCGCCAGCAGCCAAGTTGAAGGGATTAATCAGCCCCAGCATTTT CASSQVEGINQPQHF
TRBJ2-2 TRBV28 TRBD2 - TGTGCCAGCAGTCTTTGGACTAGATTTGACGGGGAGCTGTTTTTT CASSLWTRFDGELFF
TRBJ1-3 TRBV9 - few TGTGCCAGCAGCGTAGATGGGATACTCTCTGGAAACACCATATATTTT CASSVDGILSGNTIYF
TRBJ2-5 TRBV3-1/TRBV3-2 - - TGTGCCAGCAGCCCACCCTCCGCGGCAGGGTACCAGTACTTC CASSPPSAAGYQYF
TRBJ2-1 TRBV19 - - TGTGCCAGCACCAGGGGGGCCTTCTACAATGAGCAGTTCTTC CASTRGAFYNEQFF
TRBJ2-3 TRBV18 - - TGTGCCAGCTCACCACCTGTGGCAGATACGCAGTATTTT CASSPPVADTQYF
TRBJ1-2 TRBV6-2/TRBV6-3 - few TGTGCCAGCAGTTACAATGGGGAACCTAACTATGGCTACACCTTC CASSYNGEPNYGYTF
TRBJ1-2 TRBV15 TRBD1 - TGTGCCACCAGCGAAGGGAACAGGGGAGTTGGCTACACCTTC CATSEGNRGVGYTF
TRBJ2-5 TRBV10-3 - - TGTGCCACCACTGACACCGGTGGGGAGACCCAGTACTTC CATTDTGGETQYF
TRBJ2-1 TRBV28 - - TGTGCCAGCAGTGTGTCCTACAATGAGCAGTTCTTC CASSVSYNEQFF
TRBJ2-5 TRBV5-4 TRBD1 - TGTGCCAGCAGCTTTTCGGGACAGGGGGAAGAGACCCAGTACTTC CASSFSGQGEETQYF
TRBJ2-2 TRBV28 TRBD1 - TGTGCCAGCAGATACCCGGGACAGGGGTTTCCCGGGGAGCTGTTTTTT CASRYPGQGFPGELFF
TRBJ1-1 TRBV10-3 - - TGTGCCATCAGACCACAGGGAGGGAACACTGAAGCTTTCTTT CAIRPQGGNTEAFF
TRBJ2-5 TRBV20-1 - - TGCAGTGCTAGTAAGGAGACCCAGTACTTC CSASKETQYF
TRBJ1-1 TRBV5-1 - once TGCGCCAGCAGCTTGTCAGGGGAGAACACTGAAGCTTTCTTT CASSLSGENTEAFF
TRBJ1-2 TRBV10-1 - - TGCGCCAGCAGCCCGGGGGGGCTCTATGGCTACACCTTC CASSPGGLYGYTF
TRBJ2-3 TRBV19 - - TGTGCCAGTAGTATAGCATCTGGGGCTCGGCGGGGGCCTAGCACAGATACGCAGTATTTT CASSIASGARRGPSTDTQYF
TRBJ1-6 TRBV9 - - TGTGCCAGCAGGCCGGGGACCTCCTATAATTCACCCCTCCACTTT CASRPGTSYNSPLHF
TRBJ1-2 TRBV4-1 - - TGCGCCAGCAGCCAAGAAGGGGGCTACACCTTC CASSQEGGYTF
TRBJ2-2 TRBV11-3 - - TGTGCCAGCAGCTTCGGACCGGGACGGCCGAACACCGGGGAGCTGTTTTTT CASSFGPGRPNTGELFF
TRBJ2-5 TRBV6-5 - few TGTGCCAGCAGTTACGGGGACCCTAAGAGGGAGACCCAGTACTTC CASSYGDPKRETQYF
TRBJ1-1 TRBV5-4 - - TGTGCCAGCAGCCGAAACAGGGACCCTGAAGCTTTCTTT CASSRNRDPEAFF
TRBJ2-3 TRBV7-2 - - TGTGCCAGCAGCCGTAGTATAGATACGCAGTATTTT CASSRSIDTQYF
TRBJ1-5 TRBV6-2/TRBV6-3 - - TGTGCCAGCTGCCGGACACTGGGGGAAGGCAATCAGCCCCAGCATTTT CASCRTLGEGNQPQHF
TRBJ2-3 TRBV5-1 TRBD2 - TGCGCCAGCAAGGCCAGGGACTATAACACAGATACGCAGTATTTT CASKARDYNTDTQYF
TRBJ2-5 TRBV7-2 TRBD2 - TGTGCCAGCAGCTTGGGAGCGGGGGGGCTGGAGACCCAGTACTTC CASSLGAGGLETQYF
TRBJ2-2 TRBV18 - few TGTGCCAGCTCACAGTCGGACGCCAAGGGGGCCGGGGAGCTGTTTTTT CASSQSDAKGAGELFF
TRBJ2-6 TRBV10-3 - - TGTGCCATCAGTGGGGGACCGGGTTACTCTGGGGCCAACGTCCTGACTTTC CAISGGPGYSGANVLTF
TRBJ1-5 TRBV2 - - TGTGCCAGCAGACGAGGGCAGCCCCAGCATTTT CASRRGQPQHF
TRBJ2-6 TRBV15 - - TGTGCCACCAGCAGGGGAGGTGGGGCCAACGTCCTGACTTTC CATSRGGGANVLTF
TRBJ1-1 TRBV7-7 - - TGTGCCAGCAGCTTGACGGAGAACACTGAAGCTTTCTTT CASSLTENTEAFF
TRBJ1-1 TRBV14 - - TGTGCCAGCAGCCCTACACCTACCCCGGAAGCTTTCTTT CASSPTPTPEAFF
TRBJ2-3 TRBV18 - - TGTGCCAGCTCGCCCGGATTGAGGACAGATACGCAGTATTTT CASSPGLRTDTQYF
TRBJ1-1 TRBV6-4 - - TGTGCCAGCAGTGTGTCAGAGAACACTGAAGCTTTCTTT CASSVSENTEAFF
TRBJ2-5 TRBV24-1 TRBD1 - TGTGCCACCAGTGGCAGGGGGTGGGAGACCCAGTACTTC CATSGRGWETQYF
TRBJ1-5 TRBV19 TRBD1 few TGTGCCAGTGCCGGGACAGCCCACAATCAGCCCCAGCATTTT CASAGTAHNQPQHF